This T cell receptor (beta chain) came from a study of blood T cell repertoires in COVID-19. Which cohort a participant joined came from the clinical history participants gave. Generated by immunoSEQ multiplex PCR, the TCRdb table keeps only in-frame clones and is missing some. Of 300,000 to 500,000 clones listed, around 87% were seen once; the top ten hold 0.97%. Germline loops: CDR1 KGHSH, CDR2 LQKENI. The V end was cut by 0 bases, the J end by 4 bases, with 7 bases between. The CDR3 runs to 14 residues. The sample comprised PBMCs or T cells enriched from blood (not recorded which). This receptor was identified in a woman younger than 45 with acute COVID-19. The chain combines TRBV18 with TRBJ1-3; D gene ambiguous. The CDR3 reads CASSPPVRGNTIYF. CDR3 DNA sequence: TGTGCCAGCTCACCACCGGTGCGCGGAAACACCATATATTTT.